The T cell receptor (beta chain) under discussion was sequenced for a study of OX40 agonist ivuxolimab in advanced cancers. Germline V lookup: CDR1 SNHLY, CDR2 FYNNEI. The V end lost 6 bases, the J end lost 6 bases, and 11 bases lay between the germline ends. This CDR3 region has 12 residues. Here immunoSEQ multiplex PCR was the method, and the copy in TCRdb shows in-frame clones only, minus some. There are tens of thousands of clones in the sample; over 75% occur only once, and 3.1% lies in the top ten. This clone was detected only a few times. The chain is built from TRBV2 and TRBJ1-1; D possibly corresponds to TRBD1 (6 bases). The material was CD4+ or CD8+ T cells sorted from blood, obtained in a trial of the OX40 agonist ivuxolimab. The receptor was derived from an adult with an advanced solid tumor such as melanoma, head and neck, liver or kidney cancer. CDR3 sequence reads: CASRQGPSEAFF. DNA of the CDR3: TGTGCCAGCAGACAGGGTCCTTCTGAAGCTTTCTTT.